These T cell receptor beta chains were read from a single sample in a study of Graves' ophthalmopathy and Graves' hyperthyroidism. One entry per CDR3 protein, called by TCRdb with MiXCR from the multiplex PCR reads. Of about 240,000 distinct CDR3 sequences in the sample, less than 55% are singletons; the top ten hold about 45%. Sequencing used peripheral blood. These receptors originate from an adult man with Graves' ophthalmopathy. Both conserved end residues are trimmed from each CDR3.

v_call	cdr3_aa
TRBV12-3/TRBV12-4	ASSPPTGGPRGYT
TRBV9	ASSVFDRGYGYT
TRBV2	ASSEAGREEY
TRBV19	ASSMNSNSPLH
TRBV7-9	ASSQDGVSAGYTGELF
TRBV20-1	SARDPGVYEQY
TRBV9	ASSLTGEYGYT
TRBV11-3	ASSLFDRGGHEQY
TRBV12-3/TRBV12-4	ASSLRFSNEKLF
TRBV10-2	ASSDPTGTSGSGAGELF
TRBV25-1	ASSELGSENYEQY
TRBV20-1	SARGTFYEQY
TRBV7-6	ASSLPGVNSPLH
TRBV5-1	ASSSGLDPGYGYT
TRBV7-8	ASSLRRGNSPLH
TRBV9	ASGLTWTTEAF
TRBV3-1	ASSQGEPPEPLGETQY
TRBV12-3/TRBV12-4	ASSSRTGEH